This T cell receptor beta chain was found in a study of T cells in Graves' hyperthyroidism and ophthalmopathy. Any patient presenting with uncontrolled infection, other autoimmune disease, pregnancy or lactation was left out. RNA transcripts were the template for amplifying TCR beta CDR3 regions. The study used the HTBI primer set for a first-round RT-PCR of the TCR CDR3. TCRdb fed the multiplex PCR reads into MiXCR, producing one record per CDR3 protein. The data show some 350,000 distinct CDR3 sequences, roughly 25% seen once. Germline CDR1 MNHEY, CDR2 SVGAGI. The CDR3 is 15 residues long. The ends were cut back, 2 bases at V and 4 bases at J, with 14 bases in the middle.

Sequencing was carried out using blood. The chain couples TRBV6-5 to TRBJ2-5, with D perhaps matching TRBD1 or TRBD2 (6 bases each). This TCR was recovered from a man aged 50 or older with Graves' hyperthyroidism. The CDR3 spells CASSYRGRSRETQYF. CDR3 coding DNA: TGTGCCAGCAGTTACAGGGGGAGGTCGAGAGAGACCCAGTACTTC.